The clone carrying this TCR beta chain appeared a few times. Its antigen is not identified. The data stem from a study of CD8 T cells in ankylosing spondylitis. The study's findings and limits: Several of the motif variants were reported before in synovial fluid and blood from reactive arthritis. Clones linked to disease were reported to show significant enrichment in matched ankylosing spondylitis synovial fluid.

TCRdb reprocessed the 5' RACE reads via MiXCR and lists one record per CDR3 protein. This repertoire shows about 33,000 distinct CDR3 sequences, about 14% found once; its top ten account for 35% to 45%. The receptor's source is a male donor with ankylosing spondylitis or in good health (not recorded which). Sequenced sample: blood.

The chain's CDR3 is CSAGGGEQVWGNIQYF. CDR3 DNA sequence: TGCAGTGCTGGGGGGGGGGAACAGGTCTGGGGAAACATTCAGTACTTC. The rearrangement joins TRBV20-1 to TRBJ2-4; 7 bases are a match to TRBD2. Unmatched junction bases numbered 16, after V lost 5 bases and J lost 6 bases. The CDR3 length is 16 residues. Germline assignment: CDR1 DFQATT and CDR2 SNEGSKA (reference sequence).